These 32 T cell receptor beta chains were all obtained from the same sample, sequenced in a study of blood T cell repertoires in COVID-19. Profiled with immunoSEQ multiplex PCR; TCRdb holds only in-frame clones, not every one. The table has tens of thousands of clones, 65% to 85% seen once. Sequenced input: peripheral blood. These receptor sequences come from a man aged 50 to 59 with active COVID-19.

Only a few counts were recorded for this clone. The gene calls are TRBV27 and TRBJ2-7; D ambiguous. V gave up 3 bases and J gave up 2 bases, with 26 bases separating them. CDR1 and CDR2 (germline): MNHEY, SMNVEV (reference sequence). This CDR3 spans 19 amino acids. CDR3: CASSFVGPPTPRYPYEQYF. The CDR3 nucleotides read TGTGCCAGCAGTTTTGTAGGCCCTCCGACCCCGAGGTATCCCTACGAGCAGTACTTC.

There are a few counts of this clone. The chain is built from TRBV10-2 and TRBJ1-1; D may be TRBD1 (6 bases). CDR1 and CDR2 (germline): WSHSY, SAAADI. The ends were cut back, 6 bases at V and 0 bases at J, with 11 bases in the middle. The CDR3 totals 14 residues. The CDR3 bases are TGCGCCAGCAGCACAGGGAAATTGAACACTGAAGCTTTCTTT. As protein: CASSTGKLNTEAFF.

The rearrangement uses TRBV10-1 and TRBJ1-1; D remains ambiguous. CDR1 is WNHNN, CDR2 SYGVQD, per germline (reference sequence). The CDR3 covers 15 residues. V was shortened by 5 bases and J by 4 bases, with 17 bases between the two germline ends. CDR3 amino acids: CASSPKRRVGTEAFF. CDR3 DNA: TGCGCCAGCAGTCCCAAACGGAGGGTTGGCACTGAAGCTTTCTTT.

The genes are TRBV18 and TRBJ2-1, with 12 positions matching TRBD2. The CDR3 has 16 amino acids. Germline CDR1 and CDR2: KGHSH and LQKENI. V lost 6 bases, J lost 7 bases, and 10 bases stayed unmatched. Written as DNA, the CDR3 is TGTGCCAGCTCGCTCGGACTAGCGGGGAAAGGGAATGAGCAGTTCTTC. This gives the protein CASSLGLAGKGNEQFF.

The chain couples TRBV10-3 to TRBJ1-1; 8 bases are shared with TRBD1. J gave up 4 bases and V 2 bases, and 9 bases lay outside the gene matches. This CDR3 comprises 16 residues. CDR1 ENHRY and CDR2 SYGVKD come from the germline V gene. The CDR3 sequence: CAISEVRGLGGTEAFF. CDR3 in DNA: TGTGCCATCAGTGAGGTCAGGGGGCTAGGTGGCACTGAAGCTTTCTTT.

In the case of this clone: At the DNA level, this CDR3 is encoded by other sequences in the same sample as well. The chain employs TRBV5-5 and TRBJ2-5; D is perhaps TRBD1 (6 bases). Germline CDR1 reads SGHKS; CDR2 reads YYEKEE (reference sequence). Trimming pared 0 bases from V and 5 bases from J, leaving 11 bases between. The CDR3 totals 14 residues. CDR3 bases: TGTGCCAGCAGCTTGGGACAGGATAGGGAGACCCAGTACTTC. It is translated as CASSLGQDRETQYF.

This clone has more than one count but fewer than ten. The rearrangement links TRBV5-1 to TRBJ2-5, with 16 bases aligning to TRBD2. Trimming at V came to 4 bases and at J to 4 bases, leaving 4 bases not matched to a gene. The CDR3 has 16 residues. Germline values: CDR1 SGHRS, CDR2 YFSETQ. CDR3 residues: CASSPGLAGGLETQYF. As DNA, the CDR3 is TGCGCCAGCAGCCCGGGACTAGCGGGGGGGTTAGAGACCCAGTACTTC.

The V gene is TRBV19, the J gene TRBJ2-1; a possible D gene is TRBD2 (7 bases). Germline assignment: CDR1 LNHDA and CDR2 SQIVND (reference sequence). This CDR3 is 17 amino acids long. V was shortened by 3 bases and J by 8 bases, with 23 bases between the two germline ends. In nucleotides, the CDR3 is TGTGCCAGTAGTATTTCATCTAGCGGAGGGGGTAGGGATGAGCAGTTCTTC. Its translation: CASSISSSGGGRDEQFF. Filled out from reference TRBV19 and TRBJ2-1, the complete variable domain reads DGGITQSPKYLFRKEGQNVTLSCEQNLNHDAMYWYRQDPGQGLRLIYYSQIVNDFQKGDIAEGYSVSREKKESFPLTVTSAQKNPTAFYLCASSISSSGGGRDEQFFGPGTRLTVL.

The chain joins TRBV7-2 to TRBJ2-7; 9 nucleotides agree with TRBD1. The V gene's germline CDR1 is SGHTA and CDR2 FQGNSA. Unmatched junction bases numbered 7, after V lost 0 bases and J lost 4 bases. The CDR3 consists of 16 residues. DNA of the CDR3: TGTGCCAGCAGCTTAGCCTCACAGGGGGCTTCGTACGAGCAGTACTTC. Its translation is CASSLASQGASYEQYF.

This clone was detected only once. The chain uses TRBV24-1 and TRBJ2-1; 11 bases align to TRBD2. The V gene end was trimmed by 3 bases and the J gene end by 7 bases; junction bases not matched to a gene: 7. Germline CDR1 and CDR2: KGHDR and SFDVKD. This CDR3 contains 16 residues. The CDR3 DNA is TGTGCCACCAGTGATACACTAGCGGGAGCCCCGAATGAGCAGTTCTTC. Translation gives CATSDTLAGAPNEQFF.

The CDR3 sequence is CASRASGDFSDTQYF. The CDR3 coding sequence is TGTGCCAGCAGGGCTAGCGGGGATTTTTCAGATACGCAGTATTTT. The genes are TRBV28 and TRBJ2-3; 9 bases map to TRBD2. Germline V gene lookup returns CDR1 MDHEN and CDR2 SYDVKM. This CDR3 is 15 amino acids long. V shed 6 bases, J shed 4 bases, and the junction held 8 bases outside the gene matches.

V is TRBV19 and J is TRBJ2-7; 9 nucleotides agree with TRBD2. There are 14 residues in the CDR3. The germline gives CDR1 LNHDA, CDR2 SQIVND (reference sequence). Trimming at V came to 6 bases and at J to 5 bases, leaving 8 bases not matched to a gene. This CDR3 is CASRPGGGVHEQYF. In nucleotides, the CDR3 is TGTGCCAGTAGGCCCGGCGGGGGGGTCCACGAGCAGTACTTC. Drawing the rest from reference TRBV19 and TRBJ2-7, the complete variable domain is DGGITQSPKYLFRKEGQNVTLSCEQNLNHDAMYWYRQDPGQGLRLIYYSQIVNDFQKGDIAEGYSVSREKKESFPLTVTSAQKNPTAFYLCASRPGGGVHEQYFGPGTRLTVT.

The gene calls are TRBV12-3 or TRBV12-4 and TRBJ1-2, with 10 positions matching TRBD1. This CDR3 has 12 amino acids. The J segment lost 9 bases and the V segment lost 5 bases, leaving 3 bases of the junction unmatched. CDR3 protein: CASSDRGRSYTF. The CDR3, as DNA: TGTGCCAGCAGTGACAGGGGGCGTAGCTACACCTTC.

The rearrangement links TRBV7-3 to TRBJ2-5, with a possible D match to TRBD2 (5 bases). Germline V gene data show CDR1 as SGHTA and CDR2 as FQGTGA. Trimming took 5 bases from V and 1 from J, leaving 8 bases between them. This CDR3 is built from 13 residues. This chain's CDR3 is CASSPGVQETQYF. CDR3 bases: TGTGCCAGCAGCCCCGGGGTCCAAGAGACCCAGTACTTC.

The chain carries TRBV6-5 and TRBJ2-7; D remains unclear. The germline V gene encodes CDR1 MNHEY and CDR2 SVGAGI. CDR3 size: 14 residues. V was pared by 0 bases and J by 4 bases, with 10 bases between. The CDR3 sequence: CASSYSGRRYEQYF. In nucleotides, the CDR3 is TGTGCCAGCAGTTACTCCGGCAGGCGTTACGAGCAGTACTTC.

The chain recombines TRBV15 with TRBJ1-5, with 7 bases lining up with TRBD1. The germline gives CDR1 LNHNV, CDR2 YYDKDF (reference sequence). V dropped 5 bases and J dropped 7; count of bases not matched to a gene: 11. The CDR3 has 15 amino acids. Here the CDR3 DNA reads TGTGCCACCAGCGCCTATAGACAGGGATACCAGCCCCAGCATTTT. Protein sequence: CATSAYRQGYQPQHF.

The chain carries TRBV11-1 and TRBJ1-6; D is possibly TRBD1 (5 bases). Looked up from germline, CDR1 is SGHAT and CDR2 is FQDESV (reference sequence). The CDR3 sequence is 14 residues long. The V end was cut by 5 bases, the J end by 6 bases, with 11 bases between. As DNA, the CDR3 is TGTGCCAGCAGCCCCCAGGGTGGTAATTCACCCCTCCACTTT. Its translation: CASSPQGGNSPLHF.

This chain links TRBV7-9 with TRBJ2-3, with D unresolved. V was pared by 2 bases and J by 0 bases, with 12 bases between. Germline V gene lookup returns CDR1 SEHNR and CDR2 FQNEAQ (reference sequence). The CDR3 runs 16 residues. The CDR3 region is CASSLFLFRSTDTQYF. In DNA form, the CDR3 reads TGTGCCAGCAGCTTATTCCTCTTCCGGAGCACAGATACGCAGTATTTT.

The chain uses TRBV6-2 or TRBV6-3 and TRBJ2-7; possibly TRBD1 for D (5 bases). Germline CDR1 is MNHEY and CDR2 is SVGEGT. V lost 0 bases, J lost 2 bases, and 11 bases lay in between. This CDR3 comprises 15 residues. CDR3 DNA: TGTGCCAGCAGTTACTCGAGCCGGACAACCTACGAGCAGTACTTC. Its translation is CASSYSSRTTYEQYF.

This clone was counted once. The chain carries TRBV29-1 and TRBJ1-2, with 8 bases that match TRBD1. Unmatched junction bases numbered 5, after V lost 3 bases and J lost 2 bases. Germline lookup yields CDR1 SQVTM and CDR2 ANQGSEA. CDR3 length: 14 amino acids. The CDR3 DNA sequence: TGCAGCGTTGACTTGGGACAGGAAAACTATGGCTACACCTTC. Its protein product is CSVDLGQENYGYTF.

The count of this clone is one. The genes are TRBV11-2 and TRBJ2-3, with D perhaps matching TRBD2 (5 bases). V lost 0 bases, J lost 11 bases, and 12 bases lay in between. There are 13 residues in the CDR3. Germline lookup yields CDR1 SGHAT and CDR2 FQNNGV. CDR3 in amino acids: CASSLDLAGGQYF. The CDR3 bases are TGTGCCAGCAGCTTAGATCTCGCGGGTGGGCAGTATTTT.

The genes are TRBV13 and TRBJ1-3, with 7 positions matching TRBD1. The CDR3 has 14 amino acids. Germline CDR1 reads PRHDT; CDR2 reads FYEKMQ (reference sequence). V was pared by 6 bases and J by 3 bases, with 5 bases of the junction left unmatched. Here the CDR3 DNA reads TGTGCCAGCAGTTTCCGGGACAGTGGAAACACCATATATTTT. Translating gives CASSFRDSGNTIYF.

The chain is built from TRBV21-1 and TRBJ2-7; the DNA was not used to check the table's D call, TRBD2. TRBV21-1 is a pseudogene locus. The CDR3 runs 17 residues. DNA for the CDR3: TGTGCCCTCACCCTCCAGGCGGGAGCAGGGACTGCCTACGAGCAGTACTTC. Its protein is CALTLQAGAGTAYEQYF.

The CDR3 loop is CASSFIGEEQFF. The CDR3 nucleotides are TGTGCCAGCAGTTTCATAGGAGAGGAGCAGTTCTTC. The V call is TRBV12-3 or TRBV12-4, the J call TRBJ2-1; no definite D call. The CDR3 length is 12 residues. V was pared by 3 bases and J by 10 bases, with 10 bases between.

The V and J genes are TRBV6-5 and TRBJ1-3, with D perhaps TRBD1 (5 bases). The CDR3 is 16 amino acids. Germline V CDR1 and CDR2: MNHEY, SVGAGI. Trimming took off 2 bases at V and 0 bases at J, with 11 bases between the two ends. CDR3 residues: CASSYGAGASGNTIYF. The CDR3 DNA reads as TGTGCCAGCAGTTACGGGGCCGGAGCCTCTGGAAACACCATATATTTT.

The V and J genes are TRBV24-1 and TRBJ2-1, with a weak D call TRBD2 (6 bases). Germline lookup yields CDR1 KGHDR and CDR2 SFDVKD. There are 14 residues in the CDR3. Trimming cost V 4 bases and J 8 bases, with 14 bases left between them. CDR3 sequence reads: CATSDPTRVHEQFF. CDR3 bases: TGTGCCACCAGTGACCCGACTAGGGTCCATGAGCAGTTCTTC.

The chain uses TRBV7-2 and TRBJ2-2; a weak D match, TRBD1 (5 bases). This CDR3 contains 15 residues. Germline-derived CDR1 and CDR2 are SGHTA and FQGNSA. V was pared by 2 bases and J by 9 bases, with 16 bases between. The CDR3 protein is CASSLITGGGRELFF. The CDR3 nucleotides read TGTGCCAGCAGCTTAATAACAGGTGGTGGCAGGGAGCTGTTTTTT.

The gene calls are TRBV30 and TRBJ1-5; 7 positions match TRBD1. V trimming: 0 bases; J trimming: 6 bases; junction bases outside the gene matches: 8. The CDR3 covers 15 residues. CDR1 and CDR2 (germline): GTSNPN, SVGIG (reference sequence). CDR3 loop: CAWSVRRQGGQPQHF. As DNA, the CDR3 is TGTGCCTGGAGTGTACGCCGACAGGGAGGTCAGCCCCAGCATTTT.

In regard to this clone: Other nucleotide sequences in the sample specify the same CDR3. The J gene is TRBJ1-3, the V gene TRBV4-2; D might be TRBD1 (5 bases). This CDR3 has 17 residues. Germline V gene data show CDR1 as LGHNA and CDR2 as YNFKEQ. V lost 4 bases, J lost 0 bases, and 16 bases lay in between. For the CDR3, the DNA is TGTGCCAGCAGCCTTCAAGGAACAGGATCCTCTGGAAACACCATATATTTT. Translated: CASSLQGTGSSGNTIYF.

J is TRBJ2-1 and V is TRBV9, with 8 bases that match TRBD1. Germline V CDR1 and CDR2: SGDLS, YYNGEE. V lost 3 bases and J lost 0; bases outside the gene matches: 2. This CDR3 contains 15 residues. CDR3 amino acids: CASSGTGISYNEQFF. DNA of the CDR3: TGTGCCAGCAGCGGGACAGGGATCTCCTACAATGAGCAGTTCTTC.

This clone was picked up a small number of times. The J gene is TRBJ2-2, the V gene TRBV5-4; 8 positions match TRBD2. This CDR3 has 17 amino acids. V dropped 6 bases and J dropped 4; count of bases not matched to a gene: 14. Germline CDR1 and CDR2: SGHNT and YYREEE (reference sequence). CDR3 in amino acids: CASTLAGGRTSTGELFF. The CDR3 DNA reads as TGTGCCAGCACCCTCGCCGGCGGGAGGACCTCCACCGGGGAGCTGTTTTTT.

The chain employs TRBV7-3 and TRBJ2-5; D unclear. In germline, CDR1 is SGHTA, CDR2 FQGTGA. CDR3 size: 13 residues. V was cut by 5 bases and J by 5 bases, with 12 bases left in between. In DNA, the CDR3 is TGTGCCAGCAGCCGGTTTCCCACCGAGACCCAGTACTTC. This codes for CASSRFPTETQYF.